This TCR beta chain was captured by sequencing in a study of siplizumab effects on memory and regulatory T cells. Study conclusions and caveats: Unstimulated subsets captured only a minor fraction of alloreactive clones. Alloreactive sequences from unstimulated CD4+ memory cells fell significantly with siplizumab.

Per sample, the assay covered about 9.5 x 10^4 TCR templates. Sequencing used immunoSEQ multiplex PCR; TCRdb keeps in-frame clones, though not all of them. The data contain approximately 100,000 clones, 91% of them seen just once; the ten biggest clones take up just over 2.5%. A word on this clone: Its matching antigen is unknown.

Germline V gene data show CDR1 as MNHNY and CDR2 as SVGAGI (reference sequence). Trimming took 6 bases from V and 6 from J; bases not matched to a gene: 7. This CDR3 has 14 residues. This TCR derives from a human donor in good health. Some clones in this sample may be carry-over from other donors' samples. Sequencing was carried out using CD4+ T cells sorted from blood. The V call is TRBV6-6, the J call TRBJ1-5; 8 nucleotides align to TRBD1. Here the CDR3 reads CASSPRTGFQPQHF. The CDR3 nucleotides read TGTGCCAGCAGCCCCAGGACAGGGTTTCAGCCCCAGCATTTT.